The T cell receptor (beta chain) described here comes from a study of cytomegalovirus exposure and HLA in healthy donors. The study, taken as a whole, reports: Cytomegalovirus-associated TCR beta chains were listed, numbering around 150. Later findings reportedly placed an Asian-associated ancestry cluster below the roughly 690-donor mean for N-insertions.

From germline, CDR1 is SGHRS and CDR2 YFSETQ. The CDR3 spans 15 residues. V was clipped by 4 bases and J by 6 bases; unmatched bases: 7. This clone was picked up a small number of times. Its antigen is unknown. It was with 60 Vbeta and 13 Jbeta primers that the PCR ran. Repertoires were generated with immunoSEQ multiplex PCR, while TCRdb's copy carries only in-frame clones and drops some. In the table there are some 85,000 clones, 76% of which are singletons. The sequence derives from a male donor in good health and CMV-seronegative. This sequence joins TRBV5-1 and TRBJ2-2, with TRBD1 matching over 9 bases. What was sequenced was PBMCs. The chain's CDR3 is CASSPQGAGAGELFF. CDR3 sequence (DNA): TGCGCCAGCAGCCCACAGGGGGCTGGGGCCGGGGAGCTGTTTTTT.